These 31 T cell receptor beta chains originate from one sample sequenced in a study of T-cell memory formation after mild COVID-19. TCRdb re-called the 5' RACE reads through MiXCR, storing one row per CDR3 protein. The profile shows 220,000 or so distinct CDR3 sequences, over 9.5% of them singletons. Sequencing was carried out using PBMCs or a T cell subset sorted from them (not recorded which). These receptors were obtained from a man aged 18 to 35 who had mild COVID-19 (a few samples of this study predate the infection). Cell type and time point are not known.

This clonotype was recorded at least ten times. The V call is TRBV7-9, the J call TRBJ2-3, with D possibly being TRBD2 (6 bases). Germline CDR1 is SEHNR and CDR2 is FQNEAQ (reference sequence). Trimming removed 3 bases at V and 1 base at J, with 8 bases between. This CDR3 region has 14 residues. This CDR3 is CASSFGGGTDTQYF. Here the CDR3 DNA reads TGTGCCAGCAGCTTTGGAGGGGGCACAGATACGCAGTATTTT.

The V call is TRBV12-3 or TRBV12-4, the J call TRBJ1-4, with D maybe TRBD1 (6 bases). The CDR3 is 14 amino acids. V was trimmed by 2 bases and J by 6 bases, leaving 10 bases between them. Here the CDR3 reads CASSLTQGDEKLFF. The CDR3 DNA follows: TGTGCCAGCAGTTTAACACAGGGTGATGAAAAACTGTTTTTT.

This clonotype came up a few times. The CDR3 loop reads CASSQGQSTYNEQFF. DNA for the CDR3: TGCGCCAGCAGCCAAGGACAGTCCACCTACAATGAGCAGTTCTTC. The V gene is TRBV4-1, the J gene TRBJ2-1, with a tentative D call TRBD1 (5 bases). The CDR3 contains 15 residues. Trimming took 1 base from V and 2 from J, leaving 9 bases between them. Germline assignment: CDR1 MGHRA and CDR2 YSYEKL.

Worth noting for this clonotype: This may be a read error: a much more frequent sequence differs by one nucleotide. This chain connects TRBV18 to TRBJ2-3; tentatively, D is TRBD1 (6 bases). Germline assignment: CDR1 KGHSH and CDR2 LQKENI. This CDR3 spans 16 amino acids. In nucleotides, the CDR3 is TGTGCCGGCTCACTGCGACAGGCGTCCAATCCAGATACGCAGTATTTT. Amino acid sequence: CAGSLRQASNPDTQYF.

Written as DNA, the CDR3 is TGTGCCAGCAGTTTAGGCGTAAGGCAGTTCTTC. Its protein product is CASSLGVRQFF. The rearrangement joins TRBV12-3 or TRBV12-4 to TRBJ2-1; D is undetermined. Trimming removed 1 base at V and 12 bases at J, with 7 bases between. CDR3 size: 11 residues.

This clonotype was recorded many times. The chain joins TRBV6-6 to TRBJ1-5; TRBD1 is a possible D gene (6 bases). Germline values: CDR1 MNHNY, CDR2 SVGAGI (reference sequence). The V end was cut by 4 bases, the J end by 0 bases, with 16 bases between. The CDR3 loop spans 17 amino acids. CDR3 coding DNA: TGTGCCAGCAGTTCAGCTCAAAACAGGGCTAGCAATCAGCCCCAGCATTTT. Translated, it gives CASSSAQNRASNQPQHF.

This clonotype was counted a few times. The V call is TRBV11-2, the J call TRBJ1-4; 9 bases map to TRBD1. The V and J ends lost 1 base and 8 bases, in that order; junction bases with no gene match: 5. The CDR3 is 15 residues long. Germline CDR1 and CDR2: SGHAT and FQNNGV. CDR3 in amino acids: CASSLGDRDGEKLFF. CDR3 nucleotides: TGTGCCAGCAGCTTAGGGGACAGGGACGGAGAAAAACTGTTTTTT.

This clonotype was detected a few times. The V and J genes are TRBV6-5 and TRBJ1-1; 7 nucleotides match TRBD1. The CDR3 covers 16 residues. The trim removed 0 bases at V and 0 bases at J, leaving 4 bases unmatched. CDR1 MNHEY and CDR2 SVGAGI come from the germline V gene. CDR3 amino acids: CASSYSLTGLNTEAFF. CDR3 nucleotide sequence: TGTGCCAGCAGTTACTCGTTGACAGGGTTGAACACTGAAGCTTTCTTT.

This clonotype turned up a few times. CDR3 region: CASGGQYNEKLFF. The CDR3 DNA reads TGTGCCAGCGGAGGACAGTATAATGAAAAACTGTTTTTT. This chain links TRBV6-2 or TRBV6-3 with TRBJ1-4, with D perhaps TRBD1 (6 bases). Germline V gene sequence: CDR1 MNHEY, CDR2 SVGEGT. Deletions cut 8 bases from V and 4 bases from J, with 11 bases between. This CDR3 contains 13 residues.

The CDR3 protein is CSATTGLTGELFF. The CDR3 coding sequence is TGCAGCGCGACGACAGGGCTAACCGGGGAGCTGTTTTTT. The V gene is TRBV29-1, the J gene TRBJ2-2, with 7 positions matching TRBD1. The ends lost 7 bases at V and 5 bases at J; junction bases unmatched: 7. Looked up from germline, CDR1 is SQVTM and CDR2 is ANQGSEA. The CDR3 is made up of 13 amino acids.

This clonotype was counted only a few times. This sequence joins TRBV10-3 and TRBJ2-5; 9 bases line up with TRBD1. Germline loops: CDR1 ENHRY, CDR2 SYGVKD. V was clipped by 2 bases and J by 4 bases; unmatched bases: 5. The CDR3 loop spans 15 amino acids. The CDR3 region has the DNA TGTGCCATCAGTGAGCCCGACAGGGGGGGAGAGACCCAGTACTTC. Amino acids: CAISEPDRGGETQYF.

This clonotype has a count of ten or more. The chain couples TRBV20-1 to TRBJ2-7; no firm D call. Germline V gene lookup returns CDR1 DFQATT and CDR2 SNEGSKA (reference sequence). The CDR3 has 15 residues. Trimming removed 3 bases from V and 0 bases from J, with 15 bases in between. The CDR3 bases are TGCAGTGCTAGTCAACAGCGTTCGAGCTCCTACGAGCAGTACTTC. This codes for CSASQQRSSSYEQYF.

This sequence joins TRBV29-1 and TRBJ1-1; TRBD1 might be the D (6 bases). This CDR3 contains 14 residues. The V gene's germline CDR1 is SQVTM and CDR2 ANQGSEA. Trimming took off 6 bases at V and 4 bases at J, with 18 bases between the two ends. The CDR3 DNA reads TGCAGCGTCGCTTACCGGGGGCTTCGCACTGAAGCTTTCTTT. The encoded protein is CSVAYRGLRTEAFF.

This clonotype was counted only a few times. DNA of the CDR3: TGTGCCACCAGTGTCCAGCCAACAGATACGCAGTATTTT. Translating gives CATSVQPTDTQYF. The chain couples TRBV15 to TRBJ2-3; no firm D call. Trimming pared 6 bases from V and 3 bases from J, leaving 10 bases between. The CDR3 length is 13 residues. The germline V gene has CDR1 LNHNV and CDR2 YYDKDF (reference sequence).

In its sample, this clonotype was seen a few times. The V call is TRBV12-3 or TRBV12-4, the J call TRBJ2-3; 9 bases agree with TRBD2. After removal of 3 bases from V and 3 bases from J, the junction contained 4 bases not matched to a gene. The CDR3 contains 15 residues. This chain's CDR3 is CASSLASGETDTQYF. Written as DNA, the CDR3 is TGTGCCAGCAGTTTGGCTAGCGGGGAAACAGATACGCAGTATTTT.

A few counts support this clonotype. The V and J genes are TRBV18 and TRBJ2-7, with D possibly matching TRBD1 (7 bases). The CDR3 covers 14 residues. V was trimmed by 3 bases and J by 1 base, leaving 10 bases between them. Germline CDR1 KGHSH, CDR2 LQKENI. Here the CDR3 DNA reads TGTGCCAGCTCACCCGCAGGGGGGTCCTACGAGCAGTACGTC. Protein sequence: CASSPAGGSYEQYV.

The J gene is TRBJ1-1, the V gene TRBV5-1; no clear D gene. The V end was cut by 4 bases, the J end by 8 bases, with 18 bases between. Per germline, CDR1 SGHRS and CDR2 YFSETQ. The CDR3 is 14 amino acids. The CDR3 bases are TGCGCCAGCAGCGGACCGGAGGGTGGCCAGGAAGCTTTCTTT. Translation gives CASSGPEGGQEAFF.

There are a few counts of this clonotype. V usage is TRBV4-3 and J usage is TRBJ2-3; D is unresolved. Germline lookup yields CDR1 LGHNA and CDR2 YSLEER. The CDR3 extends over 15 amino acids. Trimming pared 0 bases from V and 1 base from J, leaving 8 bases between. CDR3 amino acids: CASSQDRWGTDTQYF. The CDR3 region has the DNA TGCGCCAGCAGCCAAGACCGCTGGGGCACAGATACGCAGTATTTT.

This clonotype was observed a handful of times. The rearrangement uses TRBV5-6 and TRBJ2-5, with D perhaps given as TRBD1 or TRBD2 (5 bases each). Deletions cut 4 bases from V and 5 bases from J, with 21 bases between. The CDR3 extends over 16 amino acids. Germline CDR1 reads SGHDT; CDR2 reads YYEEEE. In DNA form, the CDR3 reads TGTGCCAGCAGCGCCCTGGGACCGTCGGGGACCGAGACCCAGTACTTC. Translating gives CASSALGPSGTETQYF.

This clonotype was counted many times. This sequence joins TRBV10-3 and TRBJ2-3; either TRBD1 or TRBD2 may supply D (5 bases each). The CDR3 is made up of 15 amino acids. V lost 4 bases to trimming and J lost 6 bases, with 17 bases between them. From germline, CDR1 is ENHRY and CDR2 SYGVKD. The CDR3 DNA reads TGTGCCATCAGTGGGGACGGGGCTGGCGGGGATACGCAGTATTTT. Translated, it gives CAISGDGAGGDTQYF.

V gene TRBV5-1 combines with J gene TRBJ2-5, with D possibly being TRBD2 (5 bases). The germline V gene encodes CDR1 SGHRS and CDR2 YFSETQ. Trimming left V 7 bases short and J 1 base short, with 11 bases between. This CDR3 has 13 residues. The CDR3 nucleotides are TGCGCCAGCGCCCCGGGGAGCCAAGAGACCCAGTACTTC. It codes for CASAPGSQETQYF. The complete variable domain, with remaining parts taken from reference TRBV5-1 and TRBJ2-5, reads KAGVTQTPRYLIKTRGQQVTLSCSPISGHRSVSWYQQTPGQGLQFLFEYFSETQRNKGNFPGRFSGRQFSNSRSEMNVSTLELGDSALYLCASAPGSQETQYFGPGTRLLVL.

The CDR3 nucleotides read TGTGCCAGCAGGACTGAGGGTGCATTTGGCGAGCAGTACGTC. This gives the protein CASRTEGAFGEQYV. The V gene is TRBV28, the J gene TRBJ2-7; perhaps TRBD2 as D (5 bases). CDR1 is MDHEN and CDR2 is SYDVKM in the germline V gene. V lost 6 bases and J 6 bases, leaving 18 bases between the germline ends. This CDR3 is built from 14 residues.

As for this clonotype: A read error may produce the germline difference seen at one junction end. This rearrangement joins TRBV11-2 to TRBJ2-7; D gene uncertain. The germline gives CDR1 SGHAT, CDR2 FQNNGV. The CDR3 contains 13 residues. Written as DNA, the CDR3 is TGTGCCAGCAGATTAGATCAAATAGCCGAGCAGTACTTC. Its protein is CASRLDQIAEQYF. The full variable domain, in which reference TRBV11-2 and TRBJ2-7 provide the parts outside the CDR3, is EAGVAQSPRYKIIEKRQSVAFWCNPISGHATLYWYQQILGQGPKLLIQFQNNGVVDDSQLPKDRFSAERLKGVDSTLKIQPAKLEDSAVYLCASRLDQIAEQYFGPGTRLTVT.

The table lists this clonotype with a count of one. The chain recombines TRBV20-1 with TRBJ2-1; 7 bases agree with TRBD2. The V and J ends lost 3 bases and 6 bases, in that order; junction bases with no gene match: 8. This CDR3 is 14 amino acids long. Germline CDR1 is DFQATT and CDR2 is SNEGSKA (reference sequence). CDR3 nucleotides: TGCAGTGCTAGGGCTAGCGGTATCGCCAATGAGCAGTTCTTC. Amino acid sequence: CSARASGIANEQFF.

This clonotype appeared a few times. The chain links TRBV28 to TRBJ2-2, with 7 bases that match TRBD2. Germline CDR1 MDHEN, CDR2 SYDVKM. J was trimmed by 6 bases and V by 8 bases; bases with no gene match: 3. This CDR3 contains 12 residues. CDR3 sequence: CASGGGAGELFF. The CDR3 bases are TGTGCCAGCGGGGGGGGTGCCGGGGAGCTGTTTTTT.

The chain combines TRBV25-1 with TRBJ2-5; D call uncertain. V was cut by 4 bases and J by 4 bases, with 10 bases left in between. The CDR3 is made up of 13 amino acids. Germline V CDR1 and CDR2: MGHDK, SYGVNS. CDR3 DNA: TGTGCCAGCAGTGCGTCAGCGTCAGAGACCCAGTACTTC. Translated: CASSASASETQYF.

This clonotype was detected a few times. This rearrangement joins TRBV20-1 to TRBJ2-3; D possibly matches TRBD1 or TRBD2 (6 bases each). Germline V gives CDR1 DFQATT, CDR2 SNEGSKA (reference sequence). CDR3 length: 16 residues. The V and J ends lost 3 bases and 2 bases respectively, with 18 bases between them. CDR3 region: CSARGDSGADTDTQYF. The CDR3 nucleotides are TGCAGTGCTAGGGGGGACTCAGGGGCCGACACAGATACGCAGTATTTT.

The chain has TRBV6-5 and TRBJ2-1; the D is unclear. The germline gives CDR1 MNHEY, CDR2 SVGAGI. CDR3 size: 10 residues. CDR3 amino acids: CSGPHNEQFF. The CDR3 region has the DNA TGTTCCGGCCCGCACAATGAGCAGTTCTTC.

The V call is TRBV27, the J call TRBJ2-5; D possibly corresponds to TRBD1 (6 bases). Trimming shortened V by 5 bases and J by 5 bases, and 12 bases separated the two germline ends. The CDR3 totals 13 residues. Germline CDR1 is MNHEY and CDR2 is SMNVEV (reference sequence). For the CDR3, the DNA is TGTGCCAGCAGTGAGGACAGAATTGAGACCCAGTACTTC. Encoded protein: CASSEDRIETQYF.

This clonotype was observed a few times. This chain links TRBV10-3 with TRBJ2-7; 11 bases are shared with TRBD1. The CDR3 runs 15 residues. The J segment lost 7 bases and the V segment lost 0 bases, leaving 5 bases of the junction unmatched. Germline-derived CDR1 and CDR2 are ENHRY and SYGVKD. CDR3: CAISESGQGAREQYV. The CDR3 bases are TGTGCCATCAGTGAGTCTGGACAGGGGGCGAGGGAGCAGTACGTC.

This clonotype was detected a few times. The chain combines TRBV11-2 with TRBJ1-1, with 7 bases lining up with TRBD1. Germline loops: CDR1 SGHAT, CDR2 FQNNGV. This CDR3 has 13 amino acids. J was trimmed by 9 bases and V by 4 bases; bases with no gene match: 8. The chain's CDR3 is CASSSQGGAKAFF. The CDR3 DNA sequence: TGTGCCAGCAGCTCGCAGGGGGGGGCCAAAGCTTTCTTT.